What follows are 14 T cell receptor beta chains derived from one specimen sequenced in a study of cytomegalovirus exposure and HLA in healthy donors. Both 60 Vbeta primers and 13 Jbeta primers went into the PCR. Sequencing was performed with immunoSEQ multiplex PCR; in TCRdb, only in-frame clones are kept and a portion is missing. This sample carries 150,000 to 200,000 clones, approximately 84% of them seen once, and the ten largest clones take around 6%. The sample comprised PBMCs. The receptors shown here come from a woman aged 30 to 39 in good health and CMV-seropositive.

This chain connects TRBV5-1 to TRBJ1-2, with TRBD1 matching 7 bases. V dropped 3 bases and J dropped 4; count of bases not matched to a gene: 3. Looked up from germline, CDR1 is SGHRS and CDR2 is YFSETQ. The CDR3 runs to 13 residues. CDR3: CASSSGTAYGYTF. The CDR3, as DNA: TGCGCCAGCAGCTCCGGGACAGCCTATGGCTACACCTTC.

Remarks on this clone: This sample also contains other DNA sequences that code for the same CDR3. The V call is TRBV4-2, the J call TRBJ2-7; tentatively, D is TRBD2 (6 bases). Trimming left V 3 bases short and J 6 bases short, with 12 bases between. This CDR3 region has 13 residues. CDR1 is LGHNA and CDR2 is YNFKEQ in the germline V gene. Written as DNA, the CDR3 is TGTGCCAGCAGCCAGGGACTCGTTGGCGAGCAGTACTTC. Its translation is CASSQGLVGEQYF.

The chain recombines TRBV5-1 with TRBJ1-6, with a tentative D call TRBD1 (5 bases). The CDR3 has 15 amino acids. The germline gives CDR1 SGHRS, CDR2 YFSETQ. Trimming removed 0 bases from V and 10 bases from J, with 14 bases in between. CDR3 nucleotides: TGCGCCAGCAGCTTGGGAGGCCAGGGTGGATCACCCCTCCACTTT. Encoded protein: CASSLGGQGGSPLHF.

This chain joins TRBV2 and TRBJ2-5, with 12 bases aligning to TRBD2. The J call may be faulty, since TRBJ2-7 better matches the DNA end. CDR1 SNHLY and CDR2 FYNNEI come from the germline V gene. CDR3 size: 15 residues. CDR3 in amino acids: CASTSGRVFGDEQYF. CDR3 nucleotides: TGTGCCAGCACTAGCGGGAGGGTCTTTGGGGACGAGCAGTACTTC.

CDR3 region: CASMGYDREDSYEQYF. The CDR3 DNA sequence: TGTGCCAGCATGGGTTATGACAGGGAGGATTCCTACGAGCAGTACTTC. This chain connects TRBV2 to TRBJ2-7, with D possibly TRBD1 on 7 matching bases. The CDR3 has 16 residues. Germline CDR1 is SNHLY and CDR2 is FYNNEI. Trimming pared 7 bases from V and 1 base from J, leaving 20 bases between.

The chain carries TRBV11-1 and TRBJ1-1, with D maybe TRBD1 (5 bases). CDR3 length: 15 amino acids. Germline CDR1 and CDR2: SGHAT and FQDESV (reference sequence). V shed 5 bases and J shed 5 bases, with 18 bases lying between them. The CDR3 DNA reads TGTGCCAGCAGCCGGATACGACGCGGGGGGACTGAAGCTTTCTTT. Translating it yields CASSRIRRGGTEAFF.

This clone has just one count. V usage is TRBV27 and J usage is TRBJ1-5; 12 bases are shared with TRBD1. CDR1 is MNHEY, CDR2 SMNVEV, per germline (reference sequence). This CDR3 has 16 amino acids. V shed 5 bases, J shed 7 bases, and the junction held 9 bases outside the gene matches. As DNA, the CDR3 is TGTGCCAGCAGTCGTGCCGGGACAGGGGGCAGGCAGCCCCAGCATTTT. It specifies CASSRAGTGGRQPQHF.

This clone was seen only once. The V gene is TRBV28, the J gene TRBJ2-7; maybe TRBD1 (5 bases). CDR1 and CDR2 (germline): MDHEN, SYDVKM. The CDR3 loop spans 13 amino acids. Trimming stripped 8 bases from V and 3 bases from J, with 14 bases between. The CDR3 region is CASARQRYYEQYF. The CDR3 region has the DNA TGTGCCAGCGCGAGACAGAGATACTACGAGCAGTACTTC.

The V gene is TRBV2, the J gene TRBJ1-4, with 9 bases identical to TRBD1. From germline, CDR1 is SNHLY and CDR2 FYNNEI. The junction had 8 bases not matched to a gene; V was cut back by 4 bases and J by 8 bases. This CDR3 has 15 amino acids. CDR3 coding DNA: TGTGCCAGCAGTGGCGGGGGACAGGGTAACGAAAAACTGTTTTTT. It is translated as CASSGGGQGNEKLFF.

This clone was observed a few times. The chain has TRBV5-4 and TRBJ2-2; a possible D gene is TRBD2 (5 bases). Germline lookup yields CDR1 SGHNT and CDR2 YYREEE (reference sequence). With 2 bases removed from V and 6 bases from J, the gap between germline ends came to 8 bases. The CDR3 sequence is 13 residues long. CDR3 in DNA: TGTGCCAGCAGCTTCGGGGAGCCCGGGGAGCTGTTTTTT. Translation gives CASSFGEPGELFF.

CDR3 in amino acids: CASGLFMNTEAFF. The CDR3 DNA reads as TGTGCTAGTGGTTTGTTTATGAACACTGAAGCTTTCTTT. V gene TRBV12-5 combines with J gene TRBJ1-1; D is unclear. The ends were cut back, 2 bases at V and 0 bases at J, with 4 bases in the middle. The CDR3 extends over 13 amino acids. Germline CDR1 is LGHNT and CDR2 is FRNRAP. Looking up the rest from reference TRBV12-5 and TRBJ1-1 gives the full variable domain: DARVTQTPRHKVTEMGQEVTMRCQPILGHNTVFWYRQTMMQGLELLAYFRNRAPLDDSGMPKDRFSAEMPDATLATLKIQPSEPRDSAVYFCASGLFMNTEAFFGQGTRLTVV.

This chain joins TRBV9 and TRBJ2-2, with 10 bases that match TRBD2. The CDR3 sequence is 18 residues long. The V gene's germline CDR1 is SGDLS and CDR2 YYNGEE. V dropped 0 bases and J dropped 2; count of bases not matched to a gene: 7. The CDR3, as DNA: TGTGCCAGCAGCGTAGTGTCCAGCGGGGGGGCCAACACCGGGGAGCTGTTTTTT. The encoded protein is CASSVVSSGGANTGELFF. The whole variable domain, filled in from reference TRBV9 and TRBJ2-2, reads DSGVTQTPKHLITATGQRVTLRCSPRSGDLSVYWYQQSLDQGLQFLIQYYNGEERAKGNILERFSAQQFPDLHSELNLSSLELGDSALYFCASSVVSSGGANTGELFFGEGSRLTVL.

About this clone itself: One end of the junction is discordant with germline, which a read error may explain. The V call is TRBV7-9, the J call TRBJ1-1; maybe TRBD1 (5 bases). The CDR3 loop spans 13 amino acids. Per germline, CDR1 SEHNR and CDR2 FQNEAQ (reference sequence). In nucleotides, the CDR3 is TGTTCCAGCAGCGCATTCGGGGGACTTGAAGCTTTCTTT. Its translation is CSSSAFGGLEAFF.

The gene calls are TRBV5-8 and TRBJ1-5; TRBD1 might be the D (5 bases). The CDR3 is 14 amino acids. The ends were cut back, 1 base at V and 6 bases at J, with 11 bases in the middle. Germline assignment: CDR1 SGHTS and CDR2 YDEGEE. CDR3 sequence: CASSLFRGSQPQHF. The DNA of the CDR3 is TGTGCCAGCAGCTTGTTCCGGGGGAGTCAGCCCCAGCATTTT.